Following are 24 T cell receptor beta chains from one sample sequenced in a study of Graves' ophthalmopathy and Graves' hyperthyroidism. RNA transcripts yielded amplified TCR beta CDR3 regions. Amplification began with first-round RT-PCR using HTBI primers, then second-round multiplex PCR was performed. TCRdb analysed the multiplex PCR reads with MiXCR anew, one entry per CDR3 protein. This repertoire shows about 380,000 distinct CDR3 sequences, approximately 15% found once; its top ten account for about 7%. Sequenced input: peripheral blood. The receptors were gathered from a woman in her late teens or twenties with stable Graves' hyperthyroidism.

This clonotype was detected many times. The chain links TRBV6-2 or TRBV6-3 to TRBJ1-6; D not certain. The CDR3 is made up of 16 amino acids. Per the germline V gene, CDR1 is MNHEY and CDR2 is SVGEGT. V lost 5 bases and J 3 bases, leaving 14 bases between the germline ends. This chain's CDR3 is CASSHPSSVYNSPLHF. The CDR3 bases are TGTGCCAGCAGTCACCCCTCCTCAGTCTATAATTCACCCCTCCACTTT.

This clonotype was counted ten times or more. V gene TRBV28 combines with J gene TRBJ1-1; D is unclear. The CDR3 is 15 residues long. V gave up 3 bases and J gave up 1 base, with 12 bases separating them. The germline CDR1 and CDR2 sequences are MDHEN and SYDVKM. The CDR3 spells CASSFLGGRNTEAFF. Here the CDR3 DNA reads TGTGCCAGCAGTTTTTTAGGAGGGAGGAACACTGAAGCTTTCTTT.

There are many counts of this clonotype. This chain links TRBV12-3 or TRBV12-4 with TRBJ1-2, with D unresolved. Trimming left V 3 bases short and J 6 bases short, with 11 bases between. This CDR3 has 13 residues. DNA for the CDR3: TGTGCCAGCAGTTTGGGGTTTCAAGATGGCTACACCTTC. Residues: CASSLGFQDGYTF.

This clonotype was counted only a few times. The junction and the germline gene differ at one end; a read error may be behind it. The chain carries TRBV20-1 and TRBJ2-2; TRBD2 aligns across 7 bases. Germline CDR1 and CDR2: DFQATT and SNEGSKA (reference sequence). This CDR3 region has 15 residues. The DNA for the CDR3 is TGCAGTGCTAGCCAGCGGGGCGCGAACACCGGGGAGCTGGTTTTT. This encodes CSASQRGANTGELVF.

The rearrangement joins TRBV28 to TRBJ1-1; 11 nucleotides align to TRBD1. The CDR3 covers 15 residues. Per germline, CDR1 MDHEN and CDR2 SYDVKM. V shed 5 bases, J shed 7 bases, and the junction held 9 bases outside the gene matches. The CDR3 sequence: CASSPWDRGFSEAFF. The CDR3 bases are TGTGCCAGCAGTCCCTGGGACAGGGGGTTTAGTGAAGCTTTCTTT.

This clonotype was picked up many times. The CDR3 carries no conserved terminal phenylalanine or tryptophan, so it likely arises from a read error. DNA for the CDR3: TGTGCCAGTAGTACCCCCCCTAGGTGGACAGGCAATCAGCCCCAGCATCTT. Translating it yields CASSTPPRWTGNQPQHL. The V and J genes are TRBV19 and TRBJ1-5; D possibly corresponds to TRBD1 (6 bases). Germline CDR1 reads LNHDA; CDR2 reads SQIVND (reference sequence). This CDR3 has 17 residues. Trimming removed 4 bases at V and 2 bases at J, with 18 bases between.

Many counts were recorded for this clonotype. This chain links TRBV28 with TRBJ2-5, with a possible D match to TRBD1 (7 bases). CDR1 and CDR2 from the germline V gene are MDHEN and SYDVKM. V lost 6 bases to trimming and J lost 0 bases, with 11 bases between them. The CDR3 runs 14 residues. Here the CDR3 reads CASRAGQYQETQYF. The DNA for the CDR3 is TGTGCCAGCAGGGCGGGACAGTACCAAGAGACCCAGTACTTC.

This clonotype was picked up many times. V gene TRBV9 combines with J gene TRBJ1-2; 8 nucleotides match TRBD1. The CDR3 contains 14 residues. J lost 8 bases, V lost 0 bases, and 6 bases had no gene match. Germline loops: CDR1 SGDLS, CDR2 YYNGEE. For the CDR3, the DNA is TGTGCCAGCAGCGTAGGGACAGGGACGGAGGGCTACACCTTC. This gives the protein CASSVGTGTEGYTF.

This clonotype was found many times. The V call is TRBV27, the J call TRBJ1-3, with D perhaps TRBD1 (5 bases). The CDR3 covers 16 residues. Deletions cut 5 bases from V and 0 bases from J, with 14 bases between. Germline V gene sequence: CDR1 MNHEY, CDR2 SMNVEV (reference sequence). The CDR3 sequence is CASSPFGASSGNTIYF. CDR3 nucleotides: TGTGCCAGCAGTCCTTTCGGGGCCAGCTCTGGAAACACCATATATTTT.

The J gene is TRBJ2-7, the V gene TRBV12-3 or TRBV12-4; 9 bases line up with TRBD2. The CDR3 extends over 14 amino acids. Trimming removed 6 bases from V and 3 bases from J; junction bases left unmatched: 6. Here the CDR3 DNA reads TGTGCCAGCAGCCGTAGCGGGAGTAACTACGAGCAGTACTTC. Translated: CASSRSGSNYEQYF.

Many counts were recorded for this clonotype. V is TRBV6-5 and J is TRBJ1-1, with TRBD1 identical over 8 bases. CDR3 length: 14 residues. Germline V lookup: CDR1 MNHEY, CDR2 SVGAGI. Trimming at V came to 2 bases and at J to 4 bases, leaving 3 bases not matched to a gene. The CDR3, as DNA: TGTGCCAGCAGTTACCCTACAGGGGGCACTGAAGCTTTCTTT. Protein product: CASSYPTGGTEAFF.

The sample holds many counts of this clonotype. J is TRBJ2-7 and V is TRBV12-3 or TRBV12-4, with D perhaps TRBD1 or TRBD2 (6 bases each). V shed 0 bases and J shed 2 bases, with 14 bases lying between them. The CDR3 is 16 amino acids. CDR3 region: CASSLARTRGPYEQYF. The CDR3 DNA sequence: TGTGCCAGCAGTTTAGCTCGGACCCGGGGGCCCTACGAGCAGTACTTC.

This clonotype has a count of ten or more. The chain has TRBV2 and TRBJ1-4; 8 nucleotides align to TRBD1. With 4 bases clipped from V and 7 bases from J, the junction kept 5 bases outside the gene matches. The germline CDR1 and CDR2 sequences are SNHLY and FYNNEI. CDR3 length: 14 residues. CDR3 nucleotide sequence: TGTGCCAGCAGTGGGACAGGGTGGGGTGAAAAACTGTTTTTT. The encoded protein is CASSGTGWGEKLFF.

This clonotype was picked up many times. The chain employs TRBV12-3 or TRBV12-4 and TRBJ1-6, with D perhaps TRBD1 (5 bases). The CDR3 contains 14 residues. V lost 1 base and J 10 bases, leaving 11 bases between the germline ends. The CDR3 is CASSLGGAGSPLHF. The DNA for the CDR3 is TGTGCCAGCAGTTTAGGGGGCGCCGGGTCACCCCTCCACTTT.

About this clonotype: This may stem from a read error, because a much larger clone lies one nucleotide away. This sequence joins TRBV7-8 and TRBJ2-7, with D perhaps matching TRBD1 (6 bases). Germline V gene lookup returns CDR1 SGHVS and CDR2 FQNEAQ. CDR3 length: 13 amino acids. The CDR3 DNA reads TGTGCCAGCAGCTTAGTACAGGGTAGCGAGCTGTACTTC. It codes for CASSLVQGSELYF.

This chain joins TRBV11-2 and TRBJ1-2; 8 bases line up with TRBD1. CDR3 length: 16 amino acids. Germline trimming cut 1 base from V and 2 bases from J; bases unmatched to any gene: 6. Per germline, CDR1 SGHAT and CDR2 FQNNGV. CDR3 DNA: TGTGCCAGCAGCTTAGGGGGGACAGGCCGAAACTATGGCTACACCTTC. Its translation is CASSLGGTGRNYGYTF.

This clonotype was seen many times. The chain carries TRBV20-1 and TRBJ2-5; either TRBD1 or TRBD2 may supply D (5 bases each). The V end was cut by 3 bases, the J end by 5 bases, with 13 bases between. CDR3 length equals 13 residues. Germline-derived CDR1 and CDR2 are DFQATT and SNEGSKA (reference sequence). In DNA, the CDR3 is TGCAGTGCTAGCTTGGGGGTCGTGGAGACCCAGTACTTC. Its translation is CSASLGVVETQYF.

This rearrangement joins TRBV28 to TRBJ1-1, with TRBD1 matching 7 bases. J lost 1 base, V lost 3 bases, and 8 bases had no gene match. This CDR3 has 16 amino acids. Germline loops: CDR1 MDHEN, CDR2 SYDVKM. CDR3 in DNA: TGTGCCAGCAGTTTCTCCACTCGGACAGGGAACACTGAAGCTTTCTTT. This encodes CASSFSTRTGNTEAFF.

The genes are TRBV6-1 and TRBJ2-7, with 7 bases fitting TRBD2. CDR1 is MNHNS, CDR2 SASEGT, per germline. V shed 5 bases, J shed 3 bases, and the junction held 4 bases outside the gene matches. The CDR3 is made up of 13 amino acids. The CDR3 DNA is TGTGCCAGCAGTACAGCGGGGTTCTACGAGCAGTACTTC. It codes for CASSTAGFYEQYF.

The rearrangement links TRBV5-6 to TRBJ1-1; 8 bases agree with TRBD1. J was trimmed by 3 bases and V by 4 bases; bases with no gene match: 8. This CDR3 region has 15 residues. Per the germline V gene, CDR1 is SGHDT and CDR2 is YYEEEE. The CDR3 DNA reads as TGTGCCAGCAGCACATGGACAGGGTATGACACTGAAGCTTTCTTT. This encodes CASSTWTGYDTEAFF.

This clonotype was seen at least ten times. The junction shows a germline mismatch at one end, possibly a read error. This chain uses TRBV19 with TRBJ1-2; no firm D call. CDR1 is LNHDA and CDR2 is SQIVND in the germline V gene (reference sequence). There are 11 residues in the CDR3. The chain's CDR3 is CVSAGIRGYTF. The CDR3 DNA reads TGTGTCAGTGCTGGAATTAGGGGCTACACCTTC. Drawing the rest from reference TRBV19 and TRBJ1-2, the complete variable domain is DGGITQSPKYLFRKEGQNVTLSCEQNLNHDAMYWYRQDPGQGLRLIYYSQIVNDFQKGDIAEGYSVSREKKESFPLTVTSAQKNPTAFYLCVSAGIRGYTFGSGTRLTVV.

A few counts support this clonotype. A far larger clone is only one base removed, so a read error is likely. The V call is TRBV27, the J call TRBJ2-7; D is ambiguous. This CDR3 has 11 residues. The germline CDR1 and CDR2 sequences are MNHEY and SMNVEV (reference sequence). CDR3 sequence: CASSTSYERYF. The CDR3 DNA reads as TGTGCCAGCAGTACCTCCTACGAGCGGTACTTC.

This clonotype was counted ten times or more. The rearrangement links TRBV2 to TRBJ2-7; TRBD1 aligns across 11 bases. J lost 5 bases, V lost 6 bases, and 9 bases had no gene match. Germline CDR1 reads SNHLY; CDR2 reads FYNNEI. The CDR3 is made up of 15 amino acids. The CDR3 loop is CASSTGTGGVNEQYF. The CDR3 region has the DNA TGTGCCAGCAGCACCGGGACAGGGGGTGTCAACGAGCAGTACTTC.

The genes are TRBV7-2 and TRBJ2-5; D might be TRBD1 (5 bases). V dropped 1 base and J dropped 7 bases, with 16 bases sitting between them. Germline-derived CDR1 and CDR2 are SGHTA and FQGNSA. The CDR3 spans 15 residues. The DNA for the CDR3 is TGTGCCAGCAGCTTAGAGCCGGCAGGGCTGGGGACCCAGTACTTC. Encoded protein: CASSLEPAGLGTQYF.